This T cell receptor beta chain was retrieved from a study of T-cell memory formation after mild COVID-19. Comment on this clonotype: Its cognate antigen is unknown.

Sample barcodes and UMIs were carried by the TCR alpha and TCR beta cDNA libraries that 5'RACE generated with constant-segment primers. A single record per CDR3 protein comes from TCRdb applying MiXCR to the 5' RACE reads. The table has some 450,000 distinct CDR3 sequences, around 18% seen once. Points from the study as a whole: Whether day 37 second-wave clones are SARS-CoV-2-specific was not confirmed.

Material: PBMCs or a T cell subset sorted from them (not recorded which). This receptor was taken from an adult woman who had mild COVID-19 (a few samples of this study predate the infection). Cell type and time point are not known.

The CDR3 DNA sequence: TGCAGCGTTGACAGTCCCTCCGGGGAGCTGTTTTTT. Translation: CSVDSPSGELFF. The chain links TRBV29-1 to TRBJ2-2; no definite D call. The CDR3 runs 12 residues. Trimming left V 3 bases short and J 6 bases short, with 8 bases between. CDR1 and CDR2 (germline): SQVTM, ANQGSEA.